The entry below describes one TCR beta chain. The antigen is unknown. The data were obtained in a study of OX40 agonist ivuxolimab in advanced cancers. Turning to the study itself: From about 20 to 79 years was the age range, with a mean of around 54 years, and nearly 85% were male.

Generated by immunoSEQ multiplex PCR, the TCRdb table keeps only in-frame clones and is missing some. The sample lists 89,000 or so clones; more than 80% were seen once. Findings and caveats of the study: Normalized T-cell clonal expansion was also low in some nonresponders. CD8+ T cells (on average) carried more expanded clones than CD4+ T cells.

The CDR3 contains 15 residues. Germline CDR1 is MDHEN and CDR2 is SYDVKM. Deletions cut 3 bases from V and 1 base from J, with 12 bases between. The J gene is TRBJ1-1, the V gene TRBV28; D unclear. The origin of this receptor is an adult with an advanced solid tumor such as melanoma, head and neck, liver or kidney cancer. The material was CD4+ or CD8+ T cells sorted from blood, obtained in a trial of the OX40 agonist ivuxolimab. CDR3 region: CASSLFGEANTEAFF. As DNA, the CDR3 is TGTGCCAGCAGTTTGTTTGGGGAGGCGAACACTGAAGCTTTCTTT.